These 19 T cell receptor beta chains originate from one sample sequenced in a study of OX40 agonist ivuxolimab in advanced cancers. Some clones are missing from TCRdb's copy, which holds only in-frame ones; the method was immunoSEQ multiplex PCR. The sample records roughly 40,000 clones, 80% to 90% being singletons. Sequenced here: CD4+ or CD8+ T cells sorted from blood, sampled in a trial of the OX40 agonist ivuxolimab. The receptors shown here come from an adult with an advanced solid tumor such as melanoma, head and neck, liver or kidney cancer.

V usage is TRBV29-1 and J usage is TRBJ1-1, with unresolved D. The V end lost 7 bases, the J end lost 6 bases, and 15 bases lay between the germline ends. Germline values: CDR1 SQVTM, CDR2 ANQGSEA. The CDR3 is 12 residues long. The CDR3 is CSADIETPEAFF. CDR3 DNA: TGCAGCGCCGATATCGAGACTCCTGAAGCTTTCTTT. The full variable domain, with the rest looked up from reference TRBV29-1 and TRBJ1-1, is SAVISQKPSRDICQRGTSLTIQCQVDSQVTMMFWYRQQPGQSLTLIATANQGSEATYESGFVIDKFPISRPNLTFSTLTVSNMSPEDSSIYLCSADIETPEAFFGQGTRLTVV.

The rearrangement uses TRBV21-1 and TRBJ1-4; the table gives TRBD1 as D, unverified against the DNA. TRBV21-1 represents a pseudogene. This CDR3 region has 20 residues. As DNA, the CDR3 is TGTGCCAGCAGCAAATCGGCGACAGGGGGCGTAGGTCGGGGACATGAAAAACTGTTTTTT. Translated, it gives CASSKSATGGVGRGHEKLFF.

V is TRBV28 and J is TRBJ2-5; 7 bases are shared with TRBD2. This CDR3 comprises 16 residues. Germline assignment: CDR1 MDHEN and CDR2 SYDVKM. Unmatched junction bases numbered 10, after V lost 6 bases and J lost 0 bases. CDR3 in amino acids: CASSPIGGGYQETQYF. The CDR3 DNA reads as TGTGCCAGCAGCCCCATTGGGGGAGGGTACCAAGAGACCCAGTACTTC.

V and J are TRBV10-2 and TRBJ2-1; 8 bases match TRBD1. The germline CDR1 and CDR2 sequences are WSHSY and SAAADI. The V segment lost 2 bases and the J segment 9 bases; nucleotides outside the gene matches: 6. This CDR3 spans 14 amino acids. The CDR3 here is CASSEQGAPIEQFF. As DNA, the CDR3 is TGCGCCAGCAGTGAGCAGGGGGCGCCGATTGAGCAGTTCTTC.

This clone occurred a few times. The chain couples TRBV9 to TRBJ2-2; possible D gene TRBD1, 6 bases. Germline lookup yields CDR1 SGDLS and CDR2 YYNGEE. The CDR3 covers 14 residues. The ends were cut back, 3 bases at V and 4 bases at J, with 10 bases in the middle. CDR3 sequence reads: CASSEGGSTGELFF. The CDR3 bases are TGTGCCAGCAGCGAAGGGGGATCCACCGGGGAGCTGTTTTTT.

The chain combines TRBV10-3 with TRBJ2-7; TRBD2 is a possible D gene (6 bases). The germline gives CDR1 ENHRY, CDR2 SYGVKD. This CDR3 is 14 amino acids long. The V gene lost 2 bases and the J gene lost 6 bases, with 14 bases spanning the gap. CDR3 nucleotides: TGTGCCATCAGTGAGGGGACCGACGGGGGCGAGCAGTACTTC. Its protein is CAISEGTDGGEQYF.

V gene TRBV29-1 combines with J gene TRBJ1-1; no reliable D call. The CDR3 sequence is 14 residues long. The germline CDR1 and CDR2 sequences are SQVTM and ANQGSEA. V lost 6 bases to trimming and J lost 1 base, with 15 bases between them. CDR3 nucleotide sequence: TGCAGCGTCGAAATGCGGTCCACGAACACTGAAGCTTTCTTT. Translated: CSVEMRSTNTEAFF.

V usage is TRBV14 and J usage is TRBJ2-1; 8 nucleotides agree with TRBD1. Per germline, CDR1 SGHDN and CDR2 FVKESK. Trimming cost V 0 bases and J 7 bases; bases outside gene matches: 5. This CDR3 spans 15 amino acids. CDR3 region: CASSQDSRQGNEQFF. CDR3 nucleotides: TGTGCCAGCAGCCAAGATTCTAGACAGGGGAATGAGCAGTTCTTC.

The CDR3: CASSLPGGGPDTQYF. The CDR3 DNA reads TGTGCCAGCAGTTTACCCGGGGGGGGTCCAGATACGCAGTATTTT. This chain joins TRBV28 and TRBJ2-3; 8 bases fit TRBD2. The CDR3 sequence is 15 residues long. Trimming removed 2 bases from V and 4 bases from J; junction bases left unmatched: 5. Germline CDR1 is MDHEN and CDR2 is SYDVKM.

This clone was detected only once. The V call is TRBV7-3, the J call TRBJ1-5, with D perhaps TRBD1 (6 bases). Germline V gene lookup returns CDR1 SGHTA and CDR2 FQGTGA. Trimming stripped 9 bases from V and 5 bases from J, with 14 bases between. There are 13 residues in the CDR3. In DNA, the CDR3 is TGTGCCAGTTCCAGGGGTCAGGATCAGCCCCAGCATTTT. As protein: CASSRGQDQPQHF.

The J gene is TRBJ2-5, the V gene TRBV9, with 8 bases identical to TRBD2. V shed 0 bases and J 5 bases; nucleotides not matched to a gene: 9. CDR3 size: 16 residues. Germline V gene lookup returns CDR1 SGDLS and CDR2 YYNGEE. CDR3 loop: CASSVATGGSWETQYF. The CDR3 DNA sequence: TGTGCCAGCAGCGTAGCTACGGGGGGGTCTTGGGAGACCCAGTACTTC.

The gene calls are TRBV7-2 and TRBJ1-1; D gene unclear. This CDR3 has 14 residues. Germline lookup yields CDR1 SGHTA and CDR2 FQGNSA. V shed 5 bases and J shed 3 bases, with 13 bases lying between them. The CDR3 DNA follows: TGTGCCAGCAGCATTGACGTAGCCTACACTGAAGCTTTCTTT. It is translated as CASSIDVAYTEAFF.

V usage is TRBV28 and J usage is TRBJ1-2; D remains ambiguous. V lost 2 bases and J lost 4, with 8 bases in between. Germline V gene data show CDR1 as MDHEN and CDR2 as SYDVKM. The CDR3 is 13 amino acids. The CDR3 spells CASSLEHRYGYTF. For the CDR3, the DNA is TGTGCCAGCAGTTTAGAACACCGCTATGGCTACACCTTC.

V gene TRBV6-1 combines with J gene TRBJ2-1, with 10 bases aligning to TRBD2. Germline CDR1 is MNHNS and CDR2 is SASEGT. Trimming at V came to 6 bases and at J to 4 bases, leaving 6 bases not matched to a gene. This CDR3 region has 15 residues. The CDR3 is CASSESGGAYNEQFF. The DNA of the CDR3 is TGTGCCAGCAGCGAAAGCGGGGGGGCATACAATGAGCAGTTCTTC.

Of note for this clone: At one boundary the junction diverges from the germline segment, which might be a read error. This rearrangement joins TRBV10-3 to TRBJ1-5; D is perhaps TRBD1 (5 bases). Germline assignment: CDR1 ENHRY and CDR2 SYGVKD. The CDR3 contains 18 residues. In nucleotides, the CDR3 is TGTGCCATCAGTGAGCCCCGGGAGGGAGGAAGGGGCAACCAGCCCCAGCATTTT. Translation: CAISEPREGGRGNQPQHF.

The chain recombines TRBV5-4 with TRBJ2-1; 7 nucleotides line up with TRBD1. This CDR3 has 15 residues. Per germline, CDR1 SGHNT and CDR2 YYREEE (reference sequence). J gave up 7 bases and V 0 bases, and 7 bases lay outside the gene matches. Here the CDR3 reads CASSLAGGDVNEQFF. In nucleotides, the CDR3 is TGTGCCAGCAGCTTGGCAGGGGGAGATGTGAATGAGCAGTTCTTC. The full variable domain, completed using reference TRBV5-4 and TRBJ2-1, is ETGVTQSPTHLIKTRGQQVTLRCSSQSGHNTVSWYQQALGQGPQFIFQYYREEENGRGNFPPRFSGLQFPNYSSELNVNALELDDSALYLCASSLAGGDVNEQFFGPGTRLTVL.

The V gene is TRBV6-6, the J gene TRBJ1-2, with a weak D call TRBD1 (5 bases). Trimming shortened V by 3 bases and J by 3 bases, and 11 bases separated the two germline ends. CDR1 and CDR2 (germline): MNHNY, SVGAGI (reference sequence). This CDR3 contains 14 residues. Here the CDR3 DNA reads TGTGCCAGCAGTTATGGGGGGTCGGACTATGGCTACACCTTC. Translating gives CASSYGGSDYGYTF.

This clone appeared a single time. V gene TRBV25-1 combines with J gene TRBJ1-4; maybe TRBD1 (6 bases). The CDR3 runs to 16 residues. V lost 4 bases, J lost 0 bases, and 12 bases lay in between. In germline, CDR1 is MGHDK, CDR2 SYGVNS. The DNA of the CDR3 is TGTGCCAGCAGTGTACCCAGGGGCGCAACTAATGAAAAACTGTTTTTT. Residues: CASSVPRGATNEKLFF.

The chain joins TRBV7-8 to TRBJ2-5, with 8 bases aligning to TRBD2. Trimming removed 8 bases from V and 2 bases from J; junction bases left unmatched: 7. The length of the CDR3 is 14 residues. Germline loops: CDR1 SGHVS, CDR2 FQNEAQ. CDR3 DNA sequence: TGTGCCAGCGGCCGCTCTAGCGGGCAAGAGACCCAGTACTTC. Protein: CASGRSSGQETQYF.